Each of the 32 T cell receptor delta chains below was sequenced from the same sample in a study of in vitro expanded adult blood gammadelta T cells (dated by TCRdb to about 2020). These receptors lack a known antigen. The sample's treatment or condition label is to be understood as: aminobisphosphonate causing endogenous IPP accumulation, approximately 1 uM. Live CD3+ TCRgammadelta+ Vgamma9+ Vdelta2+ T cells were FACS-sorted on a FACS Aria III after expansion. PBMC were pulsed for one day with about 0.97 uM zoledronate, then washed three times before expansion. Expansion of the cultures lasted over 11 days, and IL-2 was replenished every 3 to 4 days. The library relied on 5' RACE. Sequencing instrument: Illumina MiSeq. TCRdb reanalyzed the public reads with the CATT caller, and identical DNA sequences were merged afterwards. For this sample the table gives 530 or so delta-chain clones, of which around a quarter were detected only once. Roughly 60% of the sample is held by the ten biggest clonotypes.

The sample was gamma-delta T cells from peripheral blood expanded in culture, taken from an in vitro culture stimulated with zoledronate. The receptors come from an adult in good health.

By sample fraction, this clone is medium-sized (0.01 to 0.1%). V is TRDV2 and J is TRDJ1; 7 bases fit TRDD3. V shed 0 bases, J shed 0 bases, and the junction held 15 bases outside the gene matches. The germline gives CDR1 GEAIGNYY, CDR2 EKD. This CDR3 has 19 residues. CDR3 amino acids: CACDTVLSGGASNTDKLIF. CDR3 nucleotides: TGTGCCTGTGACACCGTTTTGTCTGGGGGGGCCTCCAACACCGATAAACTCATCTTT.

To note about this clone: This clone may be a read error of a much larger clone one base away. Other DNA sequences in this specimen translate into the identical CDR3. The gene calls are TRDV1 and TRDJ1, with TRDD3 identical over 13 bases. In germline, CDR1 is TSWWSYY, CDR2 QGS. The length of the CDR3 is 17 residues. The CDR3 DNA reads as TGTGCTCTTGGTGATACTGGGGGATACGGGAACACTGATAAACTCATCTTT. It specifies CALGDTGGYGNTDKLIF.

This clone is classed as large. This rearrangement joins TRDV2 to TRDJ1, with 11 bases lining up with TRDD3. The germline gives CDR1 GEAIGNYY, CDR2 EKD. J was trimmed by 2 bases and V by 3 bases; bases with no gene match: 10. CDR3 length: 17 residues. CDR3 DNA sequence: TGTGCCTGTGACGGCCTTGGTGGGGGATACGCGACCGATAAACTCATCTTT. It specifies CACDGLGGGYATDKLIF.

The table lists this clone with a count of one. The CDR3: CSGINAEYMGSKVFRNDACGSALTAQLFF. Written as DNA, the CDR3 is TGCAGTGGTATCAACGCAGAGTACATGGGGAGCAAGGTTTTTCGTAATGATGCCTGTGGTAGTGCTTTGACAGCACAACTCTTCTTT. The V gene was left uncalled, and the J gene is TRDJ2; TRDD3, the table's D call, was not compared with the DNA. The CDR3 spans 29 residues.

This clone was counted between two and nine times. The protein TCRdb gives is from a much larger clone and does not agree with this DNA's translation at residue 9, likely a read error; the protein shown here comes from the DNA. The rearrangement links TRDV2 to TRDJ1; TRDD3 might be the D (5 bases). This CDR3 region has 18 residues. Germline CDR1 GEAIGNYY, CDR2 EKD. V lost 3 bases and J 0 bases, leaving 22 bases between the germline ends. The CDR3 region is CACDSVRGVGKYTDKLIF. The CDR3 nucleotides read TGTGCCTGTGACTCCGTAAGGGGGGTAGGAAAGTACACCGATAAACTCATCTTT.

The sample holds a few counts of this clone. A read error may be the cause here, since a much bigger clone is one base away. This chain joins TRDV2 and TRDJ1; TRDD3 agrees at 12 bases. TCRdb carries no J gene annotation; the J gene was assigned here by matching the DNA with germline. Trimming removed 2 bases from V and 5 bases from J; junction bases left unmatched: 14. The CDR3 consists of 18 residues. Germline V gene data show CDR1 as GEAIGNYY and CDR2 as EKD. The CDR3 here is CACDNVLGDTINTDKLIF. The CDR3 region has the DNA TGTGCCTGTGACAACGTACTGGGGGATACTATTAATACTGATAAACTCATCTTT.

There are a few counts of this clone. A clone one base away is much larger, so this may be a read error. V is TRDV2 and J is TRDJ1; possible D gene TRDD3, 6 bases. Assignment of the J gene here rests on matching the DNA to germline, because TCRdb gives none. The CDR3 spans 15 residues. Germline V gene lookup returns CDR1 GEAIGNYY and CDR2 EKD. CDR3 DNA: TGTGCCTGTGTGCCCCTGGGGAGGAACACTGATAAACTCATCTTT. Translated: CACVPLGRNTDKLIF.

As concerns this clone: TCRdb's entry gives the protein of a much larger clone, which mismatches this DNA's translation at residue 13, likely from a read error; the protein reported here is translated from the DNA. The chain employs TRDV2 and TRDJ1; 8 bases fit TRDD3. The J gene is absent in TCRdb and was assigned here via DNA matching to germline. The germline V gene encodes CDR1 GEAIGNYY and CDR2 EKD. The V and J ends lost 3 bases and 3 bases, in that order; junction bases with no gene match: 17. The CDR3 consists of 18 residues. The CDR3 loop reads CACDSVRGIGKYPDKLIF. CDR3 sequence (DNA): TGTGCCTGTGACTCCGTAAGGGGGATAGGAAAGTACCCCGATAAACTCATCTTT.

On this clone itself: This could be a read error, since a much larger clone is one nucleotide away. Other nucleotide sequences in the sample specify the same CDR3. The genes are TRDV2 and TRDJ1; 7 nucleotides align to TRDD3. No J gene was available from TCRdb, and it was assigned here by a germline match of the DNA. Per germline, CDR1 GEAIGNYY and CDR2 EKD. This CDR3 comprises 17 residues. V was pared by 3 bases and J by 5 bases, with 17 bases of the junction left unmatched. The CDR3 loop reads CACDSVLGIRVTDKLIF. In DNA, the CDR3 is TGTGCCTGTGACTCGGTACTGGGGATAAGGGTCACTGATAAACTCATCTTT.

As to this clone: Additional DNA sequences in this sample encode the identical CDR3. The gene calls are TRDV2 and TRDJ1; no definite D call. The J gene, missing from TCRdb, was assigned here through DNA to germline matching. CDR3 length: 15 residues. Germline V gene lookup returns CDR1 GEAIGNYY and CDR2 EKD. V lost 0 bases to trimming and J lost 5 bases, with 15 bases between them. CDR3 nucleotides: TGTGCCTGTGACACCGTGGGCCCCATTGCTGATAAACTCATCTTT. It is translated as CACDTVGPIADKLIF.

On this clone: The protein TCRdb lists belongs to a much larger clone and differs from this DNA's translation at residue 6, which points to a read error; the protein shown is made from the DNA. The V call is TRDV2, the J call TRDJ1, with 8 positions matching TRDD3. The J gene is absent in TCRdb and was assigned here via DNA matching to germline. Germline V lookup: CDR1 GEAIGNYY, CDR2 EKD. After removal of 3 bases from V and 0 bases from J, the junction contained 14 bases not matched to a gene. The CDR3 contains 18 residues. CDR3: CACDSARGIGKYTDKLIF. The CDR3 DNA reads TGTGCCTGTGACTCCGCAAGGGGGATAGGAAAGTACACCGATAAACTCATCTTT.

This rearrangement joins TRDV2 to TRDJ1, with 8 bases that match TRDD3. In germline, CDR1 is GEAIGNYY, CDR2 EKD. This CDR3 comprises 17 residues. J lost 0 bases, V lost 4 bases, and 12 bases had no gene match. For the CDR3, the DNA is TGTGCCTGTGAACACGTACTGGGGGCCCAATACACCGATAAACTCATCTTT. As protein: CACEHVLGAQYTDKLIF.

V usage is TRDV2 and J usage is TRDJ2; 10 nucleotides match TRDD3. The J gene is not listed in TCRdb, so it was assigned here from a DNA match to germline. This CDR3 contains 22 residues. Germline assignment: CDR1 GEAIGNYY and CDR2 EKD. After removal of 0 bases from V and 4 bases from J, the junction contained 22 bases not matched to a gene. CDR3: CACDTASYGGYGEYQETAQLFF. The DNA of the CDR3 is TGTGCCTGTGACACCGCTTCCTACGGGGGATACGGGGAATACCAAGAGACAGCACAACTCTTCTTT.

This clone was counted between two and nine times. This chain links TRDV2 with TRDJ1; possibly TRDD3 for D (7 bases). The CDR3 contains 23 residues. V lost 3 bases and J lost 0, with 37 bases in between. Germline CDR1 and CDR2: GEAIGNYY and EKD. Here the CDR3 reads CACDSLPRPSHGWGTLHTDKLIF. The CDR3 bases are TGTGCCTGTGACTCCTTACCGCGGCCTTCCCATGGTTGGGGGACACTCCACACCGATAAACTCATCTTT.

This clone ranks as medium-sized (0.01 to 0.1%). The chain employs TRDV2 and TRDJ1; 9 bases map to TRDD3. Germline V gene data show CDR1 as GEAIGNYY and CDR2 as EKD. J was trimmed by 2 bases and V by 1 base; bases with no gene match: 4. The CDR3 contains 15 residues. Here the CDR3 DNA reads TGTGCCTGTGACACAATGGGGGATAAAACCGATAAACTCATCTTT. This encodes CACDTMGDKTDKLIF.

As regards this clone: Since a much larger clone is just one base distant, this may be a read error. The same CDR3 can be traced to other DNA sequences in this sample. This CDR3 is CACDTVGGLSGDKLIF. As DNA, the CDR3 is TGTGCCTGCGACACCGTGGGGGGCCTCTCGGGTGATAAACTCATCTTT. The V gene is TRDV2, the J gene TRDJ1; D perhaps matches TRDD3 (6 bases). The germline V gene encodes CDR1 GEAIGNYY and CDR2 EKD. The CDR3 contains 16 residues.

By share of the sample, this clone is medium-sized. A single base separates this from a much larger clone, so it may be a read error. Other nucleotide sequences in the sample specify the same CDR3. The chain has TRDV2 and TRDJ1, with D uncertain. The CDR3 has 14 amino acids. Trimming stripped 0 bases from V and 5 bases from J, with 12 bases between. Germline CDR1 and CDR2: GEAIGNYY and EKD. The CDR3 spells CACDTVGIGDKLIF. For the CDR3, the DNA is TGTGCCTGTGACACCGTAGGAATTGGTGATAAACTCATCTTT.

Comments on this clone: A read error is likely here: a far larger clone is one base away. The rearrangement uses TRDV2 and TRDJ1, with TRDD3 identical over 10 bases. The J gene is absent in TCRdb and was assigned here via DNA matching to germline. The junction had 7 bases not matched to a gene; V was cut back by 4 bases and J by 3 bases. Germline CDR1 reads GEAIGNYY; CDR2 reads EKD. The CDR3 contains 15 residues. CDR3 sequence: CACDHLGDRSDKLIF. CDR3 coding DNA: TGTGCCTGTGATCACCTGGGGGATAGGTCCGATAAACTCATCTTT.

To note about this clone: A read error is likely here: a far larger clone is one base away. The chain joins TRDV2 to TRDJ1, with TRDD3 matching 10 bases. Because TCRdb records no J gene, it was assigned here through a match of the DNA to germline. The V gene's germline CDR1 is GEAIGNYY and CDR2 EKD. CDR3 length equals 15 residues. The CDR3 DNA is TGTGCCCGTGATCGCCTGGGGGATAGGTCCGATAAACTCATCTTT. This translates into CARDRLGDRSDKLIF.

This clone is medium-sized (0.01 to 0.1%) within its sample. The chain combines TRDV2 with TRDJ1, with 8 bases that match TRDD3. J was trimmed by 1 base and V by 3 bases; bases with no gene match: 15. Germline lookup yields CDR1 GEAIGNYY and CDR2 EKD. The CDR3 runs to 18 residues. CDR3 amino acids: CACDPITGGPTITDKLIF. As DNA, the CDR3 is TGTGCCTGTGACCCCATAACTGGGGGCCCTACCATCACCGATAAACTCATCTTT.

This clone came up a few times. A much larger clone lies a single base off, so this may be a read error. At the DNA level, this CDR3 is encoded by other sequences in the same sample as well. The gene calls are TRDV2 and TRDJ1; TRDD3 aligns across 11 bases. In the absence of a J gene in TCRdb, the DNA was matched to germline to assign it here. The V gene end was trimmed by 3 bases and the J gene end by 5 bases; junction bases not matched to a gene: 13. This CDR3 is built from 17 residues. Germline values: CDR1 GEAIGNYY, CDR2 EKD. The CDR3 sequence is CACDGLGGGYATDKLIF. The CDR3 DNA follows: TGTGCCTGTGACGGCCTTGGTGGGGGATACGCGACAGATAAACTCATCTTT.

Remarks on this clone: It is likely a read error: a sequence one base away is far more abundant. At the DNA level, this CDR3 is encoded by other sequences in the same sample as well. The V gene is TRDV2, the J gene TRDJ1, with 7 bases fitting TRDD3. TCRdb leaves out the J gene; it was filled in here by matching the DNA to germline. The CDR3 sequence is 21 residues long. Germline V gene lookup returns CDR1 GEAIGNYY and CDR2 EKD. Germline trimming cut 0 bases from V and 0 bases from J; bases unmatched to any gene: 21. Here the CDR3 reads CACDTLRPTSVTGDDTDKLIF. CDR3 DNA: TGTGCCTGTGACACCCTTCGTCCAACAAGCGTTACTGGGGATGACACCGATAAACTCATCTTT.

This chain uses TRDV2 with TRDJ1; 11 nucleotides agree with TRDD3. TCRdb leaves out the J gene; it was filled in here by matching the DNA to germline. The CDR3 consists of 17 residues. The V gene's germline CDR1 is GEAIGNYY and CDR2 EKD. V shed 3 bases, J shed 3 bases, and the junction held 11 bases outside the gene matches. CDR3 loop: CACDPLMGDTPSDKLIF. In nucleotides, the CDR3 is TGTGCCTGTGACCCTCTCATGGGGGATACGCCCTCCGATAAACTCATCTTT.

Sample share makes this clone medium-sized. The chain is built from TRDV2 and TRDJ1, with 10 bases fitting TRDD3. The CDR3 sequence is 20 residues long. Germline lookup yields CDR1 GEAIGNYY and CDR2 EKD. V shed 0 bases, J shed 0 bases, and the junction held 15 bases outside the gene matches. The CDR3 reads CACDTLTSTGGSVYTDKLIF. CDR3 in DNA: TGTGCCTGTGACACCCTGACGAGTACTGGGGGATCGGTGTACACCGATAAACTCATCTTT.

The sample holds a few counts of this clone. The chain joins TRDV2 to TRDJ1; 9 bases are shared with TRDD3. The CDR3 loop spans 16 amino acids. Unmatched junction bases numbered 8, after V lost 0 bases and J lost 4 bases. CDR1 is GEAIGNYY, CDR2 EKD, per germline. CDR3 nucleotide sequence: TGTGCCTGTGACACCGTGGGGGATAAGAGCGACGATAAACTCATCTTT. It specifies CACDTVGDKSDDKLIF.

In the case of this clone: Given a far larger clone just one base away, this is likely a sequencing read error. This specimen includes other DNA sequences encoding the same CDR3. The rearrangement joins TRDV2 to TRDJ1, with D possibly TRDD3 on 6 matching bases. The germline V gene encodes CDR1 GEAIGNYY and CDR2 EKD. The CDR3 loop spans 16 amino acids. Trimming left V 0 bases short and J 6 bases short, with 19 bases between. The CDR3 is CACDTLGWGQLNKLIF. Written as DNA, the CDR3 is TGTGCCTGTGACACCCTTGGCTGGGGACAACTTAATAAACTCATCTTT.

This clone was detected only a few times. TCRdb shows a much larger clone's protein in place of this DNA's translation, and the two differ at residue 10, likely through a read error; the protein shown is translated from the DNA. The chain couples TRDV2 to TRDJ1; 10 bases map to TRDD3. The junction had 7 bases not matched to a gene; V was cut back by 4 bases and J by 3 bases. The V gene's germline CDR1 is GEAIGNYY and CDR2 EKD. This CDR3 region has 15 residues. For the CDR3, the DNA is TGTGCCTGTGATCGCCTGGGGGATAGGGCCGATAAACTCATCTTT. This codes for CACDRLGDRADKLIF.

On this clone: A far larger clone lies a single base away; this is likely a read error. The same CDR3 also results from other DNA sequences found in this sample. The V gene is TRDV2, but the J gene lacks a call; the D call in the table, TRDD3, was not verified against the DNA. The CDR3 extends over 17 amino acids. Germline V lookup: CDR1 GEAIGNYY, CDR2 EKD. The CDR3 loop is CACDPVPGRDVNDKLIF. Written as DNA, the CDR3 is TGTGCCTGTGATCCGGTCCCGGGTAGGGATGTTAACGATAAACTTATCTTT.

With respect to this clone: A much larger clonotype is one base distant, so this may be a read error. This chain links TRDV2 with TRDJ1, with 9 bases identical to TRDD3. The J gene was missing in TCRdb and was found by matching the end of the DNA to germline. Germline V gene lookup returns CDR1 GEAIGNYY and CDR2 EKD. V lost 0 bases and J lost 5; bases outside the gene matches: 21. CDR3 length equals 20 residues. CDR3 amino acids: CACDTPPNWGYATEADKLIF. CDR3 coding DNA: TGTGCCTGTGACACCCCTCCTAACTGGGGATACGCAACGGAGGCTGATAAACTCATCTTT.

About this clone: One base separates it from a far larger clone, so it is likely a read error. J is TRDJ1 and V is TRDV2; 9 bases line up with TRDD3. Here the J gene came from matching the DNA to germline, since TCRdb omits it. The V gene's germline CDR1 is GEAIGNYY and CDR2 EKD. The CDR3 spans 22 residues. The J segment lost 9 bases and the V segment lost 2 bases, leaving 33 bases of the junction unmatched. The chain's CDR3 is CACDSLLGETPHQTSLTAQLIF. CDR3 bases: TGTGCCTGTGACAGCTTACTGGGGGAGACTCCCCATCAGACCTCTTTGACAGCACAACTCATCTTT.

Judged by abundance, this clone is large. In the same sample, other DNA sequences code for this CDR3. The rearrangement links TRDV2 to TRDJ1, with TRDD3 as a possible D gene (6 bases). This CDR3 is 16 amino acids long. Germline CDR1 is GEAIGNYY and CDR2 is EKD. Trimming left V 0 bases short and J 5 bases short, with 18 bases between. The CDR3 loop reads CACDTVGGLSGDKLIF. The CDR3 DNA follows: TGTGCCTGTGACACCGTGGGGGGCCTCTCGGGTGATAAACTCATCTTT.

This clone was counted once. The CDR3 sequence: CACDRLGDTRLSDKLIF. The DNA of the CDR3 is TGTGCCTGTGATCGCCTGGGGGATACGCGTCTTTCCGATAAACTCATCTTT. This chain joins TRDV2 and TRDJ1, with 12 nucleotides matching TRDD3. TCRdb gives no J gene; it was assigned here by matching the DNA to germline. CDR1 GEAIGNYY and CDR2 EKD come from the germline V gene. V was pared by 4 bases and J by 3 bases, with 11 bases of the junction left unmatched. The CDR3 spans 17 residues.